This T cell receptor (beta chain) came from a study of Tregs in tolerant kidney transplant recipients (dated by TCRdb to the late 2010s). At the level of the whole study: The study used TCRbeta sequencing to identify donor-specific regulatory T cells before combined kidney and bone marrow transplantation, then tracked those cells after transplant. The study at large found these results: Because only a small number of patients were included, the study had limitations, and the results will need to be validated in larger populations as well as under other immunosuppression protocols. Donor-specific Treg expansion was found to exceed global Treg expansion in tolerant patients, suggesting antigen-driven rather than nonspecific expansion. The most biologically relevant and donor-specific TCRbeta repertoire appeared to be identified by expanding Tregs with activated donor B cells. Biological reproducibility was not examined directly, but technical replication error appeared to be minimal. For some patients the PCR primers changed over time, which made it impossible to compare the samples from those patients at the nucleotide level.

The transplants used related donors along with nonmyeloablative bone marrow transplantation, and in the human trials mixed chimerism was transient. Thawed PBMCs were FACS-sorted into unstimulated Tregs (CD4+CD25+CD127-), CD4+ non-Tregs (CD4+CD25-), CD4 cells and CD8 cells. The patients were 4 recipients of combined kidney and bone marrow transplants from the ITN036ST trial, and samples were available only for these trial subjects. Healthy control blood was processed to PBMCs with a Ficoll density gradient and then cryopreserved, whereas patient PBMCs were collected both before and after transplant. Of note for this clone: Which antigen it targets is not known. No per-base quality is available; no much larger clone lies one base away.

The CDR3 measures 14 amino acids from cysteine to phenylalanine. Just the 42-base CDR3 DNA is kept, in frame starting at base 1. V sheds 1 base and J sheds 1 base, leaving 7 bases between their ends. Reading the germline V gene gives CDR1 SGHTA and CDR2 FQGNSA. For TCRbeta CDR3 sequencing, genomic DNA from the sorted cells was extracted using the QIAGEN DNeasy Blood and Tissue Kit. High-throughput TCRbeta CDR3 sequencing, which included PCR amplification with bias correction and internal controls, was done commercially through immunoSEQ. The study's own analysis went as follows. Unique productive TCRbeta sequences were defined by CDR3 nucleotide sequence where primers matched, otherwise by CDR3 amino acid sequence with Vbeta and Jbeta genes. As a correction for sorting error, sequences shared between sorted populations at a frequency ratio of 2:1 or less were discarded, and the remaining shared sequences were assigned to the higher population. Sequences were defined as donor-reactive when expanded at least 5-fold in CFSE-low cells versus unstimulated cells and present at a frequency of at least 0.01% in CFSE-low cells. Repertoire divergence was quantified by Jensen-Shannon divergence using the top 100 TCRbeta sequences ranked by frequency. For samples with multiple sequencing runs, sorting error was corrected separately for each run before the runs were pooled. Drawn from immuneACCESS, this table holds only the in-frame rearrangements with V and J called that TCRdb kept. Clones are partly lost; checked studies trace under half to an unresolved V gene and leave the rest unexplained. Clonal size and the V and J genes are those of that table, whereas D and trimming came from the DNA. The sample table contains around 86,000 clones; only one count was recorded for more than 85% of them. The top ten constitute approximately 1.4% of the sample.

The chain uses TRBV7-2 and TRBJ1-2, with a tentative D gene TRBD1 over 6 matching bases. The material sequenced was CD4+ T cells from blood (PBMCs), taken 24 months after the transplant. The origin of this receptor is a human patient who received a combined kidney and bone marrow transplant. Some T cells may have been brought in with the graft after a transplant. The DNA reads as follows: TGTGCCAGCAGCTTAGGGACAGTTAACTATGGCTACACCTTC. Protein translation: CASSLGTVNYGYTF.